The sequence of this T cell receptor (beta chain) was determined in a study of blood T cells in healthy people across ages. Study outcomes and limitations: TCR beta diversity correlated strongly with naive T cell percentage.

Donors ranged from about 6 to 90 years old and were healthy Caucasians in Russia. Researchers report isolating at least 7 million PBMCs per sample. The use of a sample-barcoded 5' primer and a J-beta primer mix characterized a second PCR of roughly 6 to 12 cycles. All samples yielded 3 million or more CDR3-containing paired-end reads. One entry per CDR3 protein results from TCRdb running MiXCR on the 5' RACE reads. Here the sample spans about a million distinct CDR3 sequences, more than 30% being singletons. Trimming removed 0 bases at V and 2 bases at J, with 10 bases between. There are 15 residues in the CDR3. From germline, CDR1 is MNHEY and CDR2 SVGAGI. This clonotype was recorded many times. Its target is unknown.

Sequenced sample: blood. The receptor was isolated from a man younger than 35 in good health. The chain recombines TRBV6-5 with TRBJ1-1, with TRBD1 as a possible D gene (6 bases). The CDR3 sequence is CASSYSGGLNTEAFF. Written as DNA, the CDR3 is TGTGCCAGCAGTTACTCGGGGGGCCTTAACACTGAAGCTTTCTTT.